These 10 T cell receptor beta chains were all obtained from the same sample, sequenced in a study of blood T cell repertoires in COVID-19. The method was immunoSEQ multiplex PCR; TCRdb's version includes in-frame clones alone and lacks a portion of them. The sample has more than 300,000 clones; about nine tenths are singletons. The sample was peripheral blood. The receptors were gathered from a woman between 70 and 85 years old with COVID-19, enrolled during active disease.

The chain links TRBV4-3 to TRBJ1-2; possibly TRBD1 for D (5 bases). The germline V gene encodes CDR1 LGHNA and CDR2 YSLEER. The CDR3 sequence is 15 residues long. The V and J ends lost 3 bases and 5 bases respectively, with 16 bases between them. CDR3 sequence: CASSQDRGVWYGYTF. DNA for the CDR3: TGCGCCAGCAGCCAGGATCGGGGGGTATGGTATGGCTACACCTTC.

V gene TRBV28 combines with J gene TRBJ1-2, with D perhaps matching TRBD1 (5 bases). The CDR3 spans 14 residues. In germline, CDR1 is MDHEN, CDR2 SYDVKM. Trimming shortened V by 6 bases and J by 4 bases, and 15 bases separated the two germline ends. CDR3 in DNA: TGTGCCAGCAGCCGCGGGACGCGAGGCTATGGCTACACCTTC. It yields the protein CASSRGTRGYGYTF.

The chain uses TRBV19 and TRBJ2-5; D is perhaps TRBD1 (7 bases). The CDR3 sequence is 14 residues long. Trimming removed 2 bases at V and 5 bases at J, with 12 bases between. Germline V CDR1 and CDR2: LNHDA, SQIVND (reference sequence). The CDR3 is CASSITPGGETQYF. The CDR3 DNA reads TGTGCCAGTAGTATAACCCCAGGGGGGGAGACCCAGTACTTC.

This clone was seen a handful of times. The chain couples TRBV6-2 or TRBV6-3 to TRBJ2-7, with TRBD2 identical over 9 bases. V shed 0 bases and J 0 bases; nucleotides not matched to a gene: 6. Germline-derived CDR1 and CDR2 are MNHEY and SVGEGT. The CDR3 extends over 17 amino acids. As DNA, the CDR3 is TGTGCCAGCAGTTACTCGCGACTAGCGGCGGGCTCCTACGAGCAGTACTTC. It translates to CASSYSRLAAGSYEQYF.

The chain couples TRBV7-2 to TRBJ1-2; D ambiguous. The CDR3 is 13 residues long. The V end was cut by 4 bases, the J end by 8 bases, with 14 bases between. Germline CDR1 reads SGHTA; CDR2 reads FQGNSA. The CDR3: CASSSSRSVGYTF. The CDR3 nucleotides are TGTGCCAGCAGCTCCAGCCGGAGTGTCGGCTACACCTTC.

The CDR3 DNA is TGTGCCAGCAGCCAACAGGGGAACTATGGCTACACCTTC. Translated, it gives CASSQQGNYGYTF. The rearrangement links TRBV6-5 to TRBJ1-2; 7 bases align to TRBD1. This CDR3 spans 13 amino acids. The V and J ends lost 6 bases and 2 bases, in that order; junction bases with no gene match: 3. Germline-derived CDR1 and CDR2 are MNHEY and SVGAGI.

The CDR3 region has the DNA TGTGCCAGCAGCCCGTCGGTTGGGGGGGTTAAATACGACTATGGCTACACCTTC. Its translation is CASSPSVGGVKYDYGYTF. The rearrangement joins TRBV6-4 to TRBJ1-2, with a weak D call TRBD1 (5 bases). Per germline, CDR1 MRHNA and CDR2 SNTAGT. V lost 6 bases and J 3 bases, leaving 26 bases between the germline ends. The CDR3 runs to 18 residues.

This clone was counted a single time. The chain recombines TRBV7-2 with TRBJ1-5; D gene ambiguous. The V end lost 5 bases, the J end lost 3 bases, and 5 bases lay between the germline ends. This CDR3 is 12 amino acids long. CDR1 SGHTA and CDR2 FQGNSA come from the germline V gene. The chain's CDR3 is CASSPLNQPQHF. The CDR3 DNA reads TGTGCCAGCAGCCCTCTCAATCAGCCCCAGCATTTT.

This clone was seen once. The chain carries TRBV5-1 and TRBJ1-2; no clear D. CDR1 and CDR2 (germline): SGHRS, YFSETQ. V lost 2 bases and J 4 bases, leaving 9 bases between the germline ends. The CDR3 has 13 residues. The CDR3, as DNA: TGCGCCAGCAGCTTCTTCGGAGGCTATGGCTACACCTTC. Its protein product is CASSFFGGYGYTF.

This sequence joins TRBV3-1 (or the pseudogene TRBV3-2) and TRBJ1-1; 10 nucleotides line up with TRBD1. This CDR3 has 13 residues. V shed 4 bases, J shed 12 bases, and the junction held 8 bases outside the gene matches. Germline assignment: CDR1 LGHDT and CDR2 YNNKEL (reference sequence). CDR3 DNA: TGTGCCAGCAGCCTAAGACAGGGGGCGAGATCTTTCTTT. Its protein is CASSLRQGARSFF.